These 8 T cell receptor beta chains were all obtained from the same sample, sequenced in a study of blood T cell repertoires in COVID-19. Generated by immunoSEQ multiplex PCR, the TCRdb table keeps only in-frame clones and is missing some. Seen here are 150,000 to 200,000 clones, around four fifths observed once, and the top ten hold 6.5% to 7%. Sample: peripheral blood. The receptors derive from a man between 65 and 85 years old with active or convalescent COVID-19.

The CDR3 bases are TGTGCCAGCAGTCCGAAGTCTCAGCGCGAGCAGTACTTC. This gives the protein CASSPKSQREQYF. The chain joins TRBV6-5 to TRBJ2-7; D unresolved. Trimming took off 5 bases at V and 6 bases at J, with 14 bases between the two ends. In germline, CDR1 is MNHEY, CDR2 SVGAGI. The CDR3 extends over 13 amino acids.

This clone was seen a few times. The chain combines TRBV27 with TRBJ1-1; D remains unclear. The CDR3 runs 13 residues. Per the germline V gene, CDR1 is MNHEY and CDR2 is SMNVEV (reference sequence). V was pared by 3 bases and J by 1 base, with 6 bases between. CDR3 region: CASSFNRNTEAFF. In DNA, the CDR3 is TGTGCCAGCAGTTTTAATAGGAACACTGAAGCTTTCTTT.

This clone turned up a few times. The V gene is TRBV4-3, the J gene TRBJ2-7; D not resolved. This CDR3 is built from 13 residues. V was cut by 2 bases and J by 1 base, with 6 bases left in between. CDR1 is LGHNA, CDR2 YSLEER, per germline. The CDR3 region is CASSQSLSYEQYF. The CDR3 DNA is TGCGCCAGCAGCCAATCACTATCCTACGAGCAGTACTTC.

The chain has TRBV19 and TRBJ2-1; TRBD1 matches at 7 bases. Germline V gives CDR1 LNHDA, CDR2 SQIVND (reference sequence). V lost 4 bases, J lost 6 bases, and 6 bases stayed unmatched. This CDR3 spans 14 amino acids. The CDR3, as DNA: TGTGCCAGTAGTAGCAAACAGGGGTCCAATGAGCAGTTCTTC. It translates to CASSSKQGSNEQFF.

The chain recombines TRBV7-2 with TRBJ1-1; possible D gene TRBD1, 5 bases. Germline V gene sequence: CDR1 SGHTA, CDR2 FQGNSA. V gave up 4 bases and J gave up 2 bases, with 14 bases separating them. There are 15 residues in the CDR3. For the CDR3, the DNA is TGTGCCAGCAGCTCACAGGAAATACCAAACACTGAAGCTTTCTTT. Translated: CASSSQEIPNTEAFF.

This clone was seen a few times. This rearrangement joins TRBV7-9 to TRBJ1-2; TRBD1 is a possible D gene (5 bases). Germline-derived CDR1 and CDR2 are SEHNR and FQNEAQ (reference sequence). Trimming removed 7 bases at V and 8 bases at J, with 14 bases between. There are 12 residues in the CDR3. DNA for the CDR3: TGTGCCAGCACCCTACAAGGGGAAGGCTACACCTTC. Encoded protein: CASTLQGEGYTF.

This clone was seen just once. The chain uses TRBV5-4 and TRBJ1-1; D possibly corresponds to TRBD1 (6 bases). The CDR3 length is 14 residues. The V and J ends lost 4 bases and 2 bases respectively, with 12 bases between them. CDR1 and CDR2 from the germline V gene are SGHNT and YYREEE (reference sequence). The CDR3 DNA sequence: TGTGCCAGCAGCAGCCGGGACACCAACACTGAAGCTTTCTTT. It encodes CASSSRDTNTEAFF.

This rearrangement joins TRBV5-1 to TRBJ2-2; 8 bases agree with TRBD1. This CDR3 comprises 14 residues. With V trimmed by 3 bases and J by 6 bases, 4 bases remained unmatched. Germline V gene data show CDR1 as SGHRS and CDR2 as YFSETQ. CDR3 nucleotides: TGCGCCAGCAGCTGGACAGGGTCAGCCGGGGAGCTGTTTTTT. It is translated as CASSWTGSAGELFF. Filled out from reference TRBV5-1 and TRBJ2-2, the complete variable domain reads KAGVTQTPRYLIKTRGQQVTLSCSPISGHRSVSWYQQTPGQGLQFLFEYFSETQRNKGNFPGRFSGRQFSNSRSEMNVSTLELGDSALYLCASSWTGSAGELFFGEGSRLTVL.